Listed below are T cell receptor beta chains from one sample, sequenced in a study of post-analysis software for immune sequencing data. A single record per CDR3 protein comes from TCRdb applying MiXCR to the PCR reads. The sample has hundreds of thousands of distinct CDR3 sequences, 39% seen once. What was sequenced was blood. The receptors were gathered from a girl under 10 years old with multiple sclerosis. The CDR3 runs from the conserved cysteine through the conserved F or W. Fields, in order: CDR3 protein, CDR3 length, V gene.

cdr3_aa: CASGGRGSSDVDTQYF
cdr3_length: 16
v_call: TRBV10-2

cdr3_aa: CASAVSGSSYNSPLHF
cdr3_length: 16
v_call: TRBV4-2

cdr3_aa: CASSVTVWETQYF
cdr3_length: 13
v_call: TRBV10-1

cdr3_aa: CSASPHGRTGSNSPLHF
cdr3_length: 17
v_call: TRBV20-1

cdr3_aa: CASSFGTEAVHTQYF
cdr3_length: 15
v_call: TRBV13

cdr3_aa: CASSGGQPNEQFF
cdr3_length: 13
v_call: TRBV7-3

cdr3_aa: CATSRALPQFF
cdr3_length: 11
v_call: TRBV15

cdr3_aa: CASSLRRQNTGELFF
cdr3_length: 15
v_call: TRBV7-9

cdr3_aa: CASRRSGQTYEQYF
cdr3_length: 14
v_call: TRBV2

cdr3_aa: CAIRDYNSPLHF
cdr3_length: 12
v_call: TRBV10-3

cdr3_aa: CASTSRVAGQETQYF
cdr3_length: 15
v_call: TRBV5-4

cdr3_aa: CASSLRRTGNEKLFF
cdr3_length: 15
v_call: TRBV28

cdr3_aa: CASGFRDRSPWANVLTF
cdr3_length: 17
v_call: TRBV7-2

cdr3_aa: CASSLAGDSNQPQHF
cdr3_length: 15
v_call: TRBV7-2

cdr3_aa: CASSYWEKETQYF
cdr3_length: 13
v_call: TRBV6-2/TRBV6-3

cdr3_aa: CASSPGVDRGGTDTQYF
cdr3_length: 17
v_call: TRBV4-2

cdr3_aa: CSANRQGGLYKQYF
cdr3_length: 14
v_call: TRBV20-1

cdr3_aa: CASSSWAYSNQPQHF
cdr3_length: 15
v_call: TRBV27

cdr3_aa: CSARDKGQPQHF
cdr3_length: 12
v_call: TRBV20-1

cdr3_aa: CASSQGYMNTEAFF
cdr3_length: 14
v_call: TRBV4-1

cdr3_aa: CASSLPEYRQRLTDTQYF
cdr3_length: 18
v_call: TRBV7-2

cdr3_aa: CASLDGLAGDIFYNEQFF
cdr3_length: 18
v_call: TRBV6-2/TRBV6-3

cdr3_aa: CASSFHWGNTEAFF
cdr3_length: 14
v_call: TRBV27

cdr3_aa: CASSGGRTLSKNIQYF
cdr3_length: 16
v_call: TRBV6-1

cdr3_aa: CASSLGTGEPYEQYF
cdr3_length: 15
v_call: TRBV7-2

cdr3_aa: CASSLLWHNQETQYF
cdr3_length: 15
v_call: TRBV11-2

cdr3_aa: CAWRPFSNAGFGAFF
cdr3_length: 15
v_call: TRBV30

cdr3_aa: CATSSWKERPYEQYF
cdr3_length: 15
v_call: TRBV15

cdr3_aa: CASSQDLASGWQYF
cdr3_length: 14
v_call: TRBV3-1

cdr3_aa: CTSSWGQGDEKLFF
cdr3_length: 14
v_call: TRBV5-1

cdr3_aa: CSATGPASNQPQHF
cdr3_length: 14
v_call: TRBV20-1

cdr3_aa: CASSLGPALNTEAFF
cdr3_length: 15
v_call: TRBV5-1

cdr3_aa: CASSKGQGRYEQYF
cdr3_length: 14
v_call: TRBV5-1

cdr3_aa: CASSLTGLMNTEAFF
cdr3_length: 15
v_call: TRBV28

cdr3_aa: CSARRWTGGYNSPLHF
cdr3_length: 16
v_call: TRBV20-1

cdr3_aa: CASSFPAFAGQGKGEQYF
cdr3_length: 18
v_call: TRBV28

cdr3_aa: CSVVGAYNEQFF
cdr3_length: 12
v_call: TRBV29-1

cdr3_aa: CSARARGVYEQYF
cdr3_length: 13
v_call: TRBV20-1

cdr3_aa: CASTGVAAVGEQFF
cdr3_length: 14
v_call: TRBV6-1

cdr3_aa: CASSLDVRASSYNEQYF
cdr3_length: 17
v_call: TRBV5-1

cdr3_aa: CASTGDISSYEQYF
cdr3_length: 14
v_call: TRBV5-1

cdr3_aa: CASSPGGTDNEQFF
cdr3_length: 14
v_call: TRBV6-5

cdr3_aa: CSARLVAGVLTDTQYF
cdr3_length: 16
v_call: TRBV20-1

cdr3_aa: CSVGLAARYEQYF
cdr3_length: 13
v_call: TRBV29-1

cdr3_aa: CASSSTGPAPSYEQYF
cdr3_length: 16
v_call: TRBV12-3/TRBV12-4

cdr3_aa: CSARDPAFTYNEQFF
cdr3_length: 15
v_call: TRBV20-1

cdr3_aa: CASRIGNNEQFF
cdr3_length: 12
v_call: TRBV28